This TCR beta chain is drawn from a study of T cells after yellow fever vaccination. Study-level points and caveats: Among primary-vaccination clones, most reappeared after the booster, at roughly 96% for CD4 and about 90% for CD8.

Of note for this clonotype: The antigen remains undetermined.

Germline-derived CDR1 and CDR2 are SEHNR and FQNEAQ (reference sequence). The CDR3 runs 17 residues. V gave up 3 bases and J gave up 0 bases; unmatched junction bases: 8. TCRdb recomputed calls from the 5' RACE reads with MiXCR, one row per CDR3 protein. The sample holds roughly 120,000 distinct CDR3 sequences, approximately 7.1% seen once. The clonotype originates from a man younger than 30 who received the YFV17D yellow fever vaccine. The rearrangement joins TRBV7-9 to TRBJ2-3, with 8 bases fitting TRBD2. The sequencing here drew on CD4+ T cells sorted from PBMCs, taken roughly 47 days after the first yellow fever vaccination. CDR3 nucleotides: TGTGCCAGCAGCTTTACAACTAGCGGATCTAGCACAGATACGCAGTATTTT. Protein: CASSFTTSGSSTDTQYF. The whole variable domain, filled in from reference TRBV7-9 and TRBJ2-3, reads DTGVSQNPRHKITKRGQNVTFRCDPISEHNRLYWYRQTLGQGPEFLTYFQNEAQLEKSRLLSDRFSAERPKGSFSTLEIQRTEQGDSAMYLCASSFTTSGSSTDTQYFGPGTRLTVL.